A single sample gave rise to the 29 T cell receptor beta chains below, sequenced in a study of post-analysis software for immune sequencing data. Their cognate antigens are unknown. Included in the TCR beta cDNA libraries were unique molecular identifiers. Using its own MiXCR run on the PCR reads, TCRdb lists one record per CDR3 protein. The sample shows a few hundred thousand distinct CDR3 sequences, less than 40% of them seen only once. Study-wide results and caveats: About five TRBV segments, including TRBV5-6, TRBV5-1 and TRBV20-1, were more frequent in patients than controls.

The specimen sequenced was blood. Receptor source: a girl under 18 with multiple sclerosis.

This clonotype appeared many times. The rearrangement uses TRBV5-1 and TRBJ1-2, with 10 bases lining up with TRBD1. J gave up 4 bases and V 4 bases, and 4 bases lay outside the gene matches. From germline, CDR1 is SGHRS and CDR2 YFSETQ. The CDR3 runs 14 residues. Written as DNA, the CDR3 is TGCGCCAGCAGCGCCCGGGACAGGGGCTATGGCTACACCTTC. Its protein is CASSARDRGYGYTF. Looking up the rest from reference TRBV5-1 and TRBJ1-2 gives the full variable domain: KAGVTQTPRYLIKTRGQQVTLSCSPISGHRSVSWYQQTPGQGLQFLFEYFSETQRNKGNFPGRFSGRQFSNSRSEMNVSTLELGDSALYLCASSARDRGYGYTFGSGTRLTVV.

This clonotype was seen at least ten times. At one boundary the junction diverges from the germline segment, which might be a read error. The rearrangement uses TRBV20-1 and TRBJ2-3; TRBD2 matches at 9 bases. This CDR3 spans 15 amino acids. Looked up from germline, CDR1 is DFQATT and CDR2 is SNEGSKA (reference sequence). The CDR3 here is CSARKTGTSRDTQYF. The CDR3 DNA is TGCAGTGCTAGAAAAACCGGGACTAGCAGAGATACGCAGTATTTT.

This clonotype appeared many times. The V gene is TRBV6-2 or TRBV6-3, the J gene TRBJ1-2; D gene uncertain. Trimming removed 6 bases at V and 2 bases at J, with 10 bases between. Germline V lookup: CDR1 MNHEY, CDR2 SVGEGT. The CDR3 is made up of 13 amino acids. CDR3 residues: CASSYAQNYGYTF. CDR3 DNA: TGTGCCAGCAGCTACGCACAGAACTATGGCTACACCTTC.

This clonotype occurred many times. The CDR3 DNA is TGCAGTGCTAGGCGTGTCATTGGGGAAGATAATTCACCCCTCCACTTT. As protein: CSARRVIGEDNSPLHF. The chain carries TRBV20-1 and TRBJ1-6; D not certain. The ends were cut back, 3 bases at V and 5 bases at J, with 17 bases in the middle. The CDR3 contains 16 residues. Germline lookup yields CDR1 DFQATT and CDR2 SNEGSKA (reference sequence).

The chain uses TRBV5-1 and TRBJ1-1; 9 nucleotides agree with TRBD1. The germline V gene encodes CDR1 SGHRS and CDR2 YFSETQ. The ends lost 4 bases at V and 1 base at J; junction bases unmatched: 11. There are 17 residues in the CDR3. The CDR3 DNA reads TGCGCCAGCAGCCTTTCCGGGACAGGGTACAGGAACACTGAAGCTTTCTTT. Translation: CASSLSGTGYRNTEAFF.

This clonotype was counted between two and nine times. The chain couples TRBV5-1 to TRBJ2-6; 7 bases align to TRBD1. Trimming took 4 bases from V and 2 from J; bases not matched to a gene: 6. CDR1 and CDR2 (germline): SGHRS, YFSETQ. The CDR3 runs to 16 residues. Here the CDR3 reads CASSKTGSTGANVLTF. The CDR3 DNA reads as TGCGCCAGCAGCAAGACAGGGTCGACTGGGGCCAACGTCCTGACTTTC.

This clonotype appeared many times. This chain's CDR3 is CASSAGTGAQPQHF. The CDR3 coding sequence is TGTGCCAGCAGCGCCGGGACAGGGGCTCAGCCCCAGCATTTT. The chain employs TRBV7-8 and TRBJ1-5; 10 bases are a match to TRBD1. The CDR3 covers 14 residues. Losses at the gene ends were 5 bases for V and 6 bases for J; bases not matched to a gene: 4. The germline gives CDR1 SGHVS, CDR2 FQNEAQ.

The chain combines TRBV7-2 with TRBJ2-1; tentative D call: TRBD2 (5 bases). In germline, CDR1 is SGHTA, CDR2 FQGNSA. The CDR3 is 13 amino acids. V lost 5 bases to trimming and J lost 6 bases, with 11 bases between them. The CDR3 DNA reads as TGTGCCAGCAGCCCCGCGGGTGGCAATGAGCAGTTCTTC. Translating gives CASSPAGGNEQFF.

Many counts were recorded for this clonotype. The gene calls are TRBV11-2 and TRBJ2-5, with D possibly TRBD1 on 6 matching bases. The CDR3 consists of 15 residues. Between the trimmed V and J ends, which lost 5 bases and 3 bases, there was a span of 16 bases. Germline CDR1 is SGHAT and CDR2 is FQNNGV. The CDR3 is CASSQQGWEKETQYF. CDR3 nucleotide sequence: TGTGCCAGCAGCCAACAGGGTTGGGAAAAAGAGACCCAGTACTTC.

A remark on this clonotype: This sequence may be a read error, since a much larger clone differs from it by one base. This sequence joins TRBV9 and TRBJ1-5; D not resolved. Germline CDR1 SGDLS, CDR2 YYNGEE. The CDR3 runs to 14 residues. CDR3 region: CASSAAGINRPQHF. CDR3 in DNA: TGTGCCAGCAGCGCCGCGGGTATCAATCGGCCCCAGCATTTT.

The CDR3 sequence: CSARDQGRVTTEAFF. CDR3 in DNA: TGCAGTGCTAGAGATCAGGGCAGGGTTACGACTGAAGCTTTCTTT. The chain links TRBV20-1 to TRBJ1-1, with TRBD1 as a possible D gene (5 bases). Trimming shortened V by 0 bases and J by 5 bases, and 16 bases separated the two germline ends. CDR3 length: 15 residues. CDR1 DFQATT and CDR2 SNEGSKA come from the germline V gene (reference sequence).

The CDR3 is CASSQRDRESYGYTF. CDR3 coding DNA: TGTGCCAGCAGCCAGAGGGACAGGGAGAGTTATGGCTACACCTTC. The rearrangement links TRBV4-2 to TRBJ1-2, with 9 bases identical to TRBD1. Per germline, CDR1 LGHNA and CDR2 YNFKEQ. This CDR3 comprises 15 residues. Trimming at V came to 3 bases and at J to 5 bases, leaving 7 bases not matched to a gene.

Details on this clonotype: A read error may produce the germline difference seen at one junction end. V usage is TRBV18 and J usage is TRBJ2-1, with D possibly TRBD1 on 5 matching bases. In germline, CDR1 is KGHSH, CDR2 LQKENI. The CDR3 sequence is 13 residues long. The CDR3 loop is CASSQGKDNEQFF. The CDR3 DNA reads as TGCGCCAGCTCTCAGGGAAAGGACAATGAGCAGTTCTTC.

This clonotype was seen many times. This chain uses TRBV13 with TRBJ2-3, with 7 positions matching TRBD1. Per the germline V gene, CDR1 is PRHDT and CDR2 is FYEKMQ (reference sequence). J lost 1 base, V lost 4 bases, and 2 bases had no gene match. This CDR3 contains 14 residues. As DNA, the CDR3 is TGTGCCAGCAGCTCGGGACAGCGCACAGATACGCAGTATTTT. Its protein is CASSSGQRTDTQYF. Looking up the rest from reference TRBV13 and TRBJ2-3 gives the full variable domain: AAGVIQSPRHLIKEKRETATLKCYPIPRHDTVYWYQQGPGQDPQFLISFYEKMQSDKGSIPDRFSAQQFSDYHSELNMSSLELGDSALYFCASSSGQRTDTQYFGPGTRLTVL.

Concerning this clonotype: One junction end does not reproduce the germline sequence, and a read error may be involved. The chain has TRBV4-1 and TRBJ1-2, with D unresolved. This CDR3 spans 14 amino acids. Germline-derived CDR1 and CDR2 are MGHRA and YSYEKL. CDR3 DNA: TGCGCCGGCAGCCAAAAGAGGGAGACCCGAGGCTACACCTTC. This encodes CAGSQKRETRGYTF.

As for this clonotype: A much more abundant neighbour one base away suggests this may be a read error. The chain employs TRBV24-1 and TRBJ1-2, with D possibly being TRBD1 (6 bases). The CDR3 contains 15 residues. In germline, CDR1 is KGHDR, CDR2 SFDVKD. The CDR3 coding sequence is TGTACCACCAGTGACTCTACAGGGTTCAACTATGGCTACACCTTC. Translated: CTTSDSTGFNYGYTF.

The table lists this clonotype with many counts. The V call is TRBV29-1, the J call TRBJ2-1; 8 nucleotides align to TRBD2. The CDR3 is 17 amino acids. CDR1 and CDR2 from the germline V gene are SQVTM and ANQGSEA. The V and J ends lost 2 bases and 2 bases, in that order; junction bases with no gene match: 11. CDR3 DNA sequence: TGCAGCGTTGAACCCGGGGGGGCGTACCAACCCTACAATGAGCAGTTCTTC. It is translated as CSVEPGGAYQPYNEQFF.

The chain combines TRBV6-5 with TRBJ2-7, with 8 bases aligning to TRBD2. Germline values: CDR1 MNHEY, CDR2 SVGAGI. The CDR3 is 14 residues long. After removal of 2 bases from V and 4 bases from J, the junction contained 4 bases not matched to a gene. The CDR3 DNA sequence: TGTGCCAGCAGTTACGGACTAGCAGCGTACGAGCAGTACTTC. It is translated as CASSYGLAAYEQYF.

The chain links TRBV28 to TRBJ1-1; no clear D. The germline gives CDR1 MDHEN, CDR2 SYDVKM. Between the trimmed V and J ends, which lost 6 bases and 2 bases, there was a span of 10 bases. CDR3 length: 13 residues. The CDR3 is CASSQNPNTEAFF. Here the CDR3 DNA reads TGTGCCAGCAGCCAAAACCCCAACACTGAAGCTTTCTTT.

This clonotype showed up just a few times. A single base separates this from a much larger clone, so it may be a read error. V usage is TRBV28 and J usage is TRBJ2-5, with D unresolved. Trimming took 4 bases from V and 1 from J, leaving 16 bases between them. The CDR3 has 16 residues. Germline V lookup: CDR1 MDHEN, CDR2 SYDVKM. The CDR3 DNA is TGTGCCAGCAGTTATATGCGGAGCGACCTCCAAGAGACCCAGTACTTC. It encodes CASSYMRSDLQETQYF.

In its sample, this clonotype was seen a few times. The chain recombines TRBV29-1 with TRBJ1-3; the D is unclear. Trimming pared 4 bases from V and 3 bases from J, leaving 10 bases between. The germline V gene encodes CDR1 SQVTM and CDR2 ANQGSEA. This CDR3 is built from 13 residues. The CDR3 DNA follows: TGCAGCGTTGCGCCGTTGGGTGGAAACACCATATATTTT. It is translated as CSVAPLGGNTIYF.

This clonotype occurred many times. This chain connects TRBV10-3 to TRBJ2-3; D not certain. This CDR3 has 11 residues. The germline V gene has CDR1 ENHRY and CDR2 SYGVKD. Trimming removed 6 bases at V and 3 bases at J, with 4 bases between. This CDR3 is CAISRTDTQYF. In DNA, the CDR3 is TGTGCCATCAGCAGAACAGATACGCAGTATTTT.

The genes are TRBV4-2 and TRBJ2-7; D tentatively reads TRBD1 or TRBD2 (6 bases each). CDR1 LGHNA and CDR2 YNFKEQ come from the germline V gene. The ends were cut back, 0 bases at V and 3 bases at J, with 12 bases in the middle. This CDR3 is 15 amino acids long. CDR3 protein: CASSQEGGSLYEQYF. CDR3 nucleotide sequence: TGTGCCAGCAGCCAAGAAGGGGGGAGCCTCTACGAGCAGTACTTC.

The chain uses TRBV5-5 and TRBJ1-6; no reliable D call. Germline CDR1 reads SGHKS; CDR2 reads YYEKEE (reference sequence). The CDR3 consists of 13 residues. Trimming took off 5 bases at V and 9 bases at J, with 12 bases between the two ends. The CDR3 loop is CASRYSVVSPLHF. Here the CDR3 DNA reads TGTGCCAGCAGATATTCGGTGGTTTCACCCCTCCACTTT.

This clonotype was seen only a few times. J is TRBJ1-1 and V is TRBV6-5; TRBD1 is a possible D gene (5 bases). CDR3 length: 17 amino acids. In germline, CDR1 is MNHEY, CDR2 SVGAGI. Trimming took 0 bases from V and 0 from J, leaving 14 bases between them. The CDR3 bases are TGTGCCAGCAGTTACTCGGTCGTAAGGGGATTGAACACTGAAGCTTTCTTT. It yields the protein CASSYSVVRGLNTEAFF.

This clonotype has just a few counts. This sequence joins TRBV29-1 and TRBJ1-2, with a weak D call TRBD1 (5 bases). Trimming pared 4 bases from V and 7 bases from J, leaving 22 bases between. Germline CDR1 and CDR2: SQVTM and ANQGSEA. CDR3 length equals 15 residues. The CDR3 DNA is TGCAGCGTTGTACCACAGGATAACGGGTCAGCTGGCTACACCTTC. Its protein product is CSVVPQDNGSAGYTF.

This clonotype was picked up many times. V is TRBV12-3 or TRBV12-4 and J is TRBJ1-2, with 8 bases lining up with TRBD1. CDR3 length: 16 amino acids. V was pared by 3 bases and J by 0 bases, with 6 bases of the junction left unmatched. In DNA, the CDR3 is TGTGCCAGCAGTTTGTACAACAGGGGGGCTAACTATGGCTACACCTTC. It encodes CASSLYNRGANYGYTF.

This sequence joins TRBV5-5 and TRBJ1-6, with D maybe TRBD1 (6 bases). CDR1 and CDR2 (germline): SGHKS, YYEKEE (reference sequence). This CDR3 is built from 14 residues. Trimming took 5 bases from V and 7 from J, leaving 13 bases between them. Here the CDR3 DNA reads TGTGCCAGCAGTAAGGGGGGAGTAAATTCACCCCTCCACTTT. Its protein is CASSKGGVNSPLHF.

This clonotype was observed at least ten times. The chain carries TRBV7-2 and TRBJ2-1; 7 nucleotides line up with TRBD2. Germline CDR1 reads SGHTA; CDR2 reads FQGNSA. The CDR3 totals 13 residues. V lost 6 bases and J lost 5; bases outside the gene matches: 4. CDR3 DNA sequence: TGTGCCAGCAGACGGGGGGTTAACAATGAGCAGTTCTTC. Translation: CASRRGVNNEQFF.